Following are 3 T cell receptor beta chains from one sample sequenced in a study of blood T cell repertoires in COVID-19. Profiled with immunoSEQ multiplex PCR; TCRdb holds only in-frame clones, not every one. The repertoire holds 150,000 to 200,000 clones, roughly 90% seen once, with roughly 1.2% in the top ten. Sample: PBMCs or T cells enriched from blood (not recorded which). All receptors come from a human donor with acute COVID-19. The donor label of this sample is uncertain.

The chain joins TRBV19 to TRBJ1-5; the match to TRBD1 covers 7 bases. The germline V gene has CDR1 LNHDA and CDR2 SQIVND (reference sequence). The CDR3 covers 13 residues. V lost 7 bases to trimming and J lost 6 bases; unmatched junction nucleotides: 6. The DNA of the CDR3 is TGTGCCAGTAAGGACAGGACGGGTCAGCCCCAGCATTTT. It translates to CASKDRTGQPQHF.

J is TRBJ2-1 and V is TRBV4-1; 10 nucleotides line up with TRBD2. CDR1 is MGHRA, CDR2 YSYEKL, per germline. The ends lost 1 base at V and 4 bases at J; junction bases unmatched: 4. The CDR3 is 16 amino acids. Here the CDR3 DNA reads TGCGCCAGCAGCCAAGCGTCTAGCGGGGGTTACAATGAGCAGTTCTTC. It translates to CASSQASSGGYNEQFF.

This chain connects TRBV19 to TRBJ2-1, with D tentatively TRBD2 (6 bases). The germline gives CDR1 LNHDA, CDR2 SQIVND (reference sequence). The CDR3 extends over 13 amino acids. With 6 bases removed from V and 6 bases from J, the gap between germline ends came to 12 bases. The CDR3 sequence: CASRNLATNEQFF. The CDR3 nucleotides read TGTGCCAGTAGGAATCTAGCGACCAATGAGCAGTTCTTC.